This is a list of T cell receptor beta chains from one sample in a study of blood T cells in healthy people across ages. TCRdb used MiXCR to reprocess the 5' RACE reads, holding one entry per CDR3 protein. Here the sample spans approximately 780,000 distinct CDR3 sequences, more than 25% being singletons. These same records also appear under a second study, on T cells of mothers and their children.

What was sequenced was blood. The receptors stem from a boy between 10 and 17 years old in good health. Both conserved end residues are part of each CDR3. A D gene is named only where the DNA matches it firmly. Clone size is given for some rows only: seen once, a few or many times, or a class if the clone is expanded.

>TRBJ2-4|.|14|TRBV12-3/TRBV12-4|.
CASGEGSSKNIQYF
TGTGCCAGCGGAGAGGGTTCGTCCAAAAACATTCAGTACTTC
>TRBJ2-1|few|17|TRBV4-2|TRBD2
CASSTRLAGALSNEQFF
TGTGCCAGCAGCACACGACTAGCGGGGGCTCTCTCCAATGAGCAGTTCTTC
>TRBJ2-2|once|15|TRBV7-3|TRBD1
CASSLDRDSTGELFF
TGTGCCAGCAGCTTGGACAGGGATAGCACCGGGGAGCTGTTTTTT
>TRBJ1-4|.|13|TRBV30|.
CVWTGSDNEKLFF
TGTGTCTGGACCGGGAGCGATAATGAAAAACTGTTTTTT
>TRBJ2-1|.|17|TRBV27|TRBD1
CASSSRHGDSTLNEQFF
TGTGCCAGCAGTTCCCGCCACGGGGACAGTACTTTAAATGAGCAGTTCTTC
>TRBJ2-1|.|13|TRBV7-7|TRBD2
CASSPMGRDEQFF
TGTGCTAGCAGCCCCATGGGGAGGGATGAGCAGTTCTTC
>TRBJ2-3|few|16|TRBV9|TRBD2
CASSYPLAGGTDTQYF
TGTGCCAGCAGCTACCCTCTAGCGGGGGGCACAGATACGCAGTATTTT
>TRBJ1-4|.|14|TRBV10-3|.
CAVSDRTDNEKLFF
TGTGCCGTCAGTGACCGGACAGATAATGAAAAACTGTTTTTT
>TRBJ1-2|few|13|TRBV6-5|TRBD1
CASTRGQVYGYTF
TGTGCCAGCACCCGGGGACAGGTCTATGGCTACACCTTC
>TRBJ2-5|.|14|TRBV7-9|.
CASSFEGAAETQYF
TGTGCCAGCAGCTTTGAGGGAGCAGCAGAGACCCAGTACTTC
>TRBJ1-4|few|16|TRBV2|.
CASSSRDAGRDEKLFF
TGTGCCAGCAGCTCCCGAGACGCCGGCAGGGATGAAAAACTGTTTTTT
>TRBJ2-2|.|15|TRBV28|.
CASGIQGIYTGELFF
TGTGCCAGCGGAATTCAGGGAATCTACACCGGGGAGCTGTTTTTT
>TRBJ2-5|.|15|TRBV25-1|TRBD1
CASRGGQGALETQYF
TGTGCCAGCAGAGGAGGACAGGGGGCCTTGGAGACCCAGTACTTC
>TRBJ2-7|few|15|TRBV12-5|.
CASGLDRRRPYEQYF
TGTGCTAGTGGTCTCGACAGGAGACGACCCTACGAGCAGTACTTC
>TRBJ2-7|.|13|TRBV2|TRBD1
CASTHRGSYEQYF
TGTGCCAGCACTCACAGGGGCTCCTACGAGCAGTACTTC
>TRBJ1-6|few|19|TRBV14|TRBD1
CASSQEHGDREVDNSPLHF
TGTGCCAGCAGCCAAGAACACGGGGACAGGGAAGTGGATAATTCACCCCTCCACTTT
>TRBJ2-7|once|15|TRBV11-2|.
CASSLGWARKYEQYF
TGTGCCAGCAGCTTAGGTTGGGCCAGGAAGTACGAGCAGTACTTC